The clone carrying this T cell receptor (beta chain) was seen only a few times. Uncontrolled infection, other autoimmune disease, pregnancy or lactation barred patients from enrollment. Amplified regions were TCR beta CDR3 sequences from RNA transcripts. HTBI primers were the set used in a first-round RT-PCR of the TCR CDR3. TCRdb re-derived calls from the multiplex PCR reads in MiXCR, one entry per CDR3 protein. Found here are nearly 600,000 distinct CDR3 sequences, over 12% of them singletons; the top ten hold roughly 7%. The data derive from a study of T cells in Graves' hyperthyroidism and ophthalmopathy. About the study: Blood was drawn when the patient was first diagnosed and still untreated.

This sequence was found in a woman younger than 30 with Graves' ophthalmopathy. Sequencing was carried out using blood.

CDR3 DNA: TGTGCCAGCAGCTTAGGCCCGGGAGTCACCGGGGAGCTGTTTTTT. Protein product: CASSLGPGVTGELFF. The V gene is TRBV7-2, the J gene TRBJ2-2, with D perhaps matching TRBD2 (6 bases). CDR1 is SGHTA, CDR2 FQGNSA, per germline. This CDR3 spans 15 amino acids. V lost 1 base to trimming and J lost 4 bases, with 10 bases between them.